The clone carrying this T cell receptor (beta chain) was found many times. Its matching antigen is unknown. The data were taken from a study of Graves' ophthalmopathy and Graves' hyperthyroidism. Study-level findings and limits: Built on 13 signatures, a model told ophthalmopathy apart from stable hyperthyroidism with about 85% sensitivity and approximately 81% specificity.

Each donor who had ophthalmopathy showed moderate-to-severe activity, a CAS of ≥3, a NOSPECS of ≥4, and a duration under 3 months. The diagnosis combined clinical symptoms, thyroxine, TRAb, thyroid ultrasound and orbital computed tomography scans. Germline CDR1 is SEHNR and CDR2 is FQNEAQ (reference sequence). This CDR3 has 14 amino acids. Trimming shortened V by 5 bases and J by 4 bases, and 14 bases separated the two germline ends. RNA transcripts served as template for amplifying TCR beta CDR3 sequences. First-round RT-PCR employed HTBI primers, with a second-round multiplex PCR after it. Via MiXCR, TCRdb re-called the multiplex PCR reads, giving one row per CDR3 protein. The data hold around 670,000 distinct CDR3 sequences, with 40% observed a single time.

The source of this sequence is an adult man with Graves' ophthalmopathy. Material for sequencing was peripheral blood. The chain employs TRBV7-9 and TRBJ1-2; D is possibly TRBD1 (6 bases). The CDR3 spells CASSESGGAYGYTF. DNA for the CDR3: TGTGCCAGCAGCGAATCTGGGGGGGCCTATGGCTACACCTTC.